The entry below describes one T cell receptor beta chain. The data are from a study of blood T cells in healthy people across ages. Through a sample-barcoded 5' primer and a J-beta primer mix, a second PCR was run for roughly 7 to 12 cycles. Every single cDNA molecule received a tag from a template-switch adaptor with 12 random nucleotides. A single record per CDR3 protein comes from TCRdb applying MiXCR to the 5' RACE reads. Of 1.5 million to 2 million distinct CDR3 sequences listed, about two fifths are singletons. CDR1 is SGHTA, CDR2 FQGNSA, per germline. J gave up 1 base and V 3 bases, and 4 bases lay outside the gene matches. The CDR3 extends over 15 amino acids.

The source is a human donor in good health. The sequencing sample was made of blood. V gene TRBV7-2 combines with J gene TRBJ2-3; TRBD2 agrees at 7 bases. CDR3 sequence (DNA): TGTGCCAGCAGCTTCTTTGGGGGGGGCACAGATACGCAGTATTTT. Its translation: CASSFFGGGTDTQYF.